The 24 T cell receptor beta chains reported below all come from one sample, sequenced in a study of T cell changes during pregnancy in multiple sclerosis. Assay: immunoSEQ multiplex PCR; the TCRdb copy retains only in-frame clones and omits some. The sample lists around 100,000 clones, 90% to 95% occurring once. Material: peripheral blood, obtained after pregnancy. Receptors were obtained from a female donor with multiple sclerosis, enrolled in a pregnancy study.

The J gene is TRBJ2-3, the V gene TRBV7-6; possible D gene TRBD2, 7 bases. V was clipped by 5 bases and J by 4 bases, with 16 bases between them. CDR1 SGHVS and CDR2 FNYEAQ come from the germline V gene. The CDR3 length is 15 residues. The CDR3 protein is CASSPRGGVADTQYF. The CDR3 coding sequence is TGTGCCAGCAGCCCGAGGGGGGGGGTAGCAGATACGCAGTATTTT. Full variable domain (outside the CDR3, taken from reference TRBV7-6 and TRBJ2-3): GAGVSQSPRYKVTKRGQDVALRCDPISGHVSLYWYRQALGQGPEFLTYFNYEAQQDKSGLPNDRFSAERPEGSISTLTIQRTEQRDSAMYRCASSPRGGVADTQYFGPGTRLTVL.

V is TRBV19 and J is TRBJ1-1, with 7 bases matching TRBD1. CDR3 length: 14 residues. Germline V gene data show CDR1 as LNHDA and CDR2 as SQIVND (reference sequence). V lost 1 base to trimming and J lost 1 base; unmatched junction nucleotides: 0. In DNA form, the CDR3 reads TGTGCCAGTAGTATAGGGACAGGGAACACTGAAGCTTTCTTT. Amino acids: CASSIGTGNTEAFF.

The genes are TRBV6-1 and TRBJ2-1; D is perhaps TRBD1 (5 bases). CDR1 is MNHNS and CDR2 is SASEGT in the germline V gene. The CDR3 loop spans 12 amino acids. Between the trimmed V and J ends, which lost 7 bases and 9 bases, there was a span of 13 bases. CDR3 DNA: TGTGCCAGCATCCAGGGTTGGGGTGAGCAGTTCTTC. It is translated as CASIQGWGEQFF.

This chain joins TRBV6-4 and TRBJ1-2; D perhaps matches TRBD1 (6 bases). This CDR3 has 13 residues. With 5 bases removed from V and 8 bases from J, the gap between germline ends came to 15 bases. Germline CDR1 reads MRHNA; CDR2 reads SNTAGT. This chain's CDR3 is CASSSVGGRGYTF. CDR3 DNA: TGTGCCAGCAGTTCGGTAGGGGGAAGAGGCTACACCTTC.

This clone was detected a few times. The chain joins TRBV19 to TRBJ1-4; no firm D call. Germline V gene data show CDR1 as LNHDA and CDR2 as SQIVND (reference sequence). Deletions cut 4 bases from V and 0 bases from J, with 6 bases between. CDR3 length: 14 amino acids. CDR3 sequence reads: CASSRLATNEKLFF. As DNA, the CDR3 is TGTGCCAGTAGTAGATTAGCAACTAATGAAAAACTGTTTTTT.

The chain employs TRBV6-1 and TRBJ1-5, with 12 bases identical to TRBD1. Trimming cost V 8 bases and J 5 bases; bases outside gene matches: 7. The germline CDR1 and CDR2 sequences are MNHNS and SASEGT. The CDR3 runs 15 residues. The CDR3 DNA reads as TGTGCCAGCTTAACCGGGACAGGGGGCGATCAGCCCCAGCATTTT. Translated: CASLTGTGGDQPQHF.

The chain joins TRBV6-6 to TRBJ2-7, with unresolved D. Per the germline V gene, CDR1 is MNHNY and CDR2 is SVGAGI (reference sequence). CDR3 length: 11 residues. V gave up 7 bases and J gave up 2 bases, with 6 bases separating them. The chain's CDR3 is CASTSAYEQYF. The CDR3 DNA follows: TGTGCCAGCACTTCGGCCTACGAGCAGTACTTC.

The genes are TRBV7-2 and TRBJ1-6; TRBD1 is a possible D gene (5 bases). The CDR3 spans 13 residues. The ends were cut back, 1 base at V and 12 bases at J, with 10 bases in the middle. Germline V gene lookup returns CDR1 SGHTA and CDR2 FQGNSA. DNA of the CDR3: TGTGCCAGCAGCTTAGAACCCAGGGAACCCCTCCACTTT. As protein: CASSLEPREPLHF.

The CDR3 protein is CASRAYSTDTQYF. The CDR3, as DNA: TGTGCCAGCAGGGCTTACAGCACAGATACGCAGTATTTT. The V and J genes are TRBV7-3 and TRBJ2-3, with D uncertain. CDR3 length: 13 residues. Germline V gene sequence: CDR1 SGHTA, CDR2 FQGTGA. Deletions cut 6 bases from V and 0 bases from J, with 7 bases between. Full variable domain (missing parts from reference TRBV7-3 and TRBJ2-3): GAGVSQTPSNKVTEKGKYVELRCDPISGHTALYWYRQSLGQGPEFLIYFQGTGAADDSGLPNDRFFAVRPEGSVSTLKIQRTERGDSAVYLCASRAYSTDTQYFGPGTRLTVL.

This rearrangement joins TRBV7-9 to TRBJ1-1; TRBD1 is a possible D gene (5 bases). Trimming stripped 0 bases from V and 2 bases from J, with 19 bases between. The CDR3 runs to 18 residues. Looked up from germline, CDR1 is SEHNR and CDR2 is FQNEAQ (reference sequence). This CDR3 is CASSLAGRTRFSNTEAFF. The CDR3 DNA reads TGTGCCAGCAGCTTAGCGGGCCGGACACGTTTTTCTAACACTGAAGCTTTCTTT.

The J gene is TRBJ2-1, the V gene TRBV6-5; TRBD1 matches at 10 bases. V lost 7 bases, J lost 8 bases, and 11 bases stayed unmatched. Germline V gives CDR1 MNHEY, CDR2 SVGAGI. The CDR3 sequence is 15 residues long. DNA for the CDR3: TGTGCCAGCACCCTGATTGGGACAGGGGTCGATGAGCAGTTCTTC. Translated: CASTLIGTGVDEQFF.

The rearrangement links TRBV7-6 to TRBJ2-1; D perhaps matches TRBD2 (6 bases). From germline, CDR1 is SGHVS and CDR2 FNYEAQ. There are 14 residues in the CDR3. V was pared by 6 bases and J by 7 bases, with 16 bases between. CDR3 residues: CASRERFSGNEQFF. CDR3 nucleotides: TGTGCCAGCAGAGAAAGATTCAGCGGGAATGAGCAGTTCTTC.

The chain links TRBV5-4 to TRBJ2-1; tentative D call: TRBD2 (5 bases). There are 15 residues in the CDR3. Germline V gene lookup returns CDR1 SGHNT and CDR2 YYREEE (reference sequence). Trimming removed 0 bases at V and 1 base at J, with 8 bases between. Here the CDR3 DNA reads TGTGCCAGCAGCTTGGGCCTAGCTTCCTACAATGAGCAGTTCTTC. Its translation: CASSLGLASYNEQFF.

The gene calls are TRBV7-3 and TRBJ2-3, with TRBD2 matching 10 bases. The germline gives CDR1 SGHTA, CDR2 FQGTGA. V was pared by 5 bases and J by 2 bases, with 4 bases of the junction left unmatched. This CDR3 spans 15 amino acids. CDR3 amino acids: CASSAGLAITDTQYF. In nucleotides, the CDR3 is TGTGCCAGCAGCGCGGGACTAGCGATCACAGATACGCAGTATTTT.

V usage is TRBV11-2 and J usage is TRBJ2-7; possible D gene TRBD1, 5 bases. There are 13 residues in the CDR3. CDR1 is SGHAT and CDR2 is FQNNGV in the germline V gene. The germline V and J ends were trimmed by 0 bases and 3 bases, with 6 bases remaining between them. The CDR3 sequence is CASSLETDYEQYF. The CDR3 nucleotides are TGTGCCAGCAGCTTAGAGACAGACTACGAGCAGTACTTC.

CDR3 in DNA: TGTGCCAGCCACCCTACGACAGGGGTGGACACTGAAGCTTTCTTT. Encoded protein: CASHPTTGVDTEAFF. The V gene is TRBV7-8, the J gene TRBJ1-1; 8 positions agree with TRBD1. Germline-derived CDR1 and CDR2 are SGHVS and FQNEAQ. This CDR3 has 15 amino acids. V gave up 8 bases and J gave up 3 bases; unmatched junction bases: 11.

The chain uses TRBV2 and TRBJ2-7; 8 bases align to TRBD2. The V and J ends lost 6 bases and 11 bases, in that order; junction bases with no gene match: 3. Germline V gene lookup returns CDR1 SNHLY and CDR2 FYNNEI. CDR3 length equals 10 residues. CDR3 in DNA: TGTGCCAGCAGGCGCGGGGGGAAGTACTTC. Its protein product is CASRRGGKYF.

The CDR3 sequence is CASSQGLSSYEQYF. In nucleotides, the CDR3 is TGTGCCAGCAGCCAGGGCCTGAGCTCCTACGAGCAGTACTTC. This sequence joins TRBV6-1 and TRBJ2-7, with D possibly being TRBD1 (5 bases). The CDR3 length is 14 residues. Germline V gene data show CDR1 as MNHNS and CDR2 as SASEGT. The V gene lost 6 bases and the J gene lost 0 bases, with 12 bases spanning the gap.

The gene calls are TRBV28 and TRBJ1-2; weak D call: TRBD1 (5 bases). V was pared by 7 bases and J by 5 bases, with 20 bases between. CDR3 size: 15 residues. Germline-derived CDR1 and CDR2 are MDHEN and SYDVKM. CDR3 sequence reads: CASNPREGLRYGYTF. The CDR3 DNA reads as TGTGCCAGCAACCCTCGGGAGGGGTTAAGATATGGCTACACCTTC.

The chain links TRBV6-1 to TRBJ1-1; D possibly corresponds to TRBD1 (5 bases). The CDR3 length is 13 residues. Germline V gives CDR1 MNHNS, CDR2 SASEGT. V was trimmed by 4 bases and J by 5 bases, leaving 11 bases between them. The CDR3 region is CASSVVGGTEAFF. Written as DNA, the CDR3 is TGTGCCAGCAGTGTCGTGGGGGGTACTGAAGCTTTCTTT.

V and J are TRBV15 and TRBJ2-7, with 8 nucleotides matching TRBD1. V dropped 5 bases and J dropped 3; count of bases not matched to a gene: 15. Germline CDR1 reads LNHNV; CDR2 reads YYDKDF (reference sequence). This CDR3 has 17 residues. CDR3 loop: CATSQEPPGQEDYEQYF. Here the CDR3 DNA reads TGTGCCACCAGCCAGGAACCCCCGGGACAGGAGGACTACGAGCAGTACTTC. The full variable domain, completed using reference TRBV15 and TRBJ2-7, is DAMVIQNPRYQVTQFGKPVTLSCSQTLNHNVMYWYQQKSSQAPKLLFHYYDKDFNNEADTPDNFQSRRPNTSFCFLDIRSPGLGDTAMYLCATSQEPPGQEDYEQYFGPGTRLTVT.

CDR3 protein: CAWVGPGQPNQPQHF. The CDR3 DNA is TGTGCCTGGGTCGGACCGGGACAGCCAAATCAGCCCCAGCATTTT. The chain combines TRBV30 with TRBJ1-5; 7 bases are shared with TRBD1. J gave up 4 bases and V 5 bases, and 11 bases lay outside the gene matches. The CDR3 has 15 amino acids. Germline V gene sequence: CDR1 GTSNPN, CDR2 SVGIG (reference sequence). The full variable domain, its missing parts supplied by reference TRBV30 and TRBJ1-5, is SQTIHQWPATLVQPVGSPLSLECTVEGTSNPNLYWYRQAAGRGLQLLFYSVGIGQISSEVPQNLSASRPQDRQFILSSKKLLLSDSGFYLCAWVGPGQPNQPQHFGDGTRLSIL.

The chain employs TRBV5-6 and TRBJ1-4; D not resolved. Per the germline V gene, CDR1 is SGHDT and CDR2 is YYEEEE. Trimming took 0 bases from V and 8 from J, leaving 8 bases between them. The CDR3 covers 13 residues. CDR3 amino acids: CASSLGQFEKLFF. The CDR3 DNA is TGTGCCAGCAGCTTGGGGCAATTCGAAAAACTGTTTTTT.

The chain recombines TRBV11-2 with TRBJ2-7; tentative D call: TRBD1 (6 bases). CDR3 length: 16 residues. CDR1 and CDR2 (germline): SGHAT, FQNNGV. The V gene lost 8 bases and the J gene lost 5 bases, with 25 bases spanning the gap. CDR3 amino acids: CASLGNRVVSGDEQYF. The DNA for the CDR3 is TGTGCCAGCTTAGGGAACAGGGTGGTTTCTGGGGACGAGCAGTACTTC. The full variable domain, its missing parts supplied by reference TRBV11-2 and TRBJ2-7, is EAGVAQSPRYKIIEKRQSVAFWCNPISGHATLYWYQQILGQGPKLLIQFQNNGVVDDSQLPKDRFSAERLKGVDSTLKIQPAKLEDSAVYLCASLGNRVVSGDEQYFGPGTRLTVT.